The 2 T cell receptor beta chains below come from one sample, sequenced in a study of T cells in Graves' hyperthyroidism and ophthalmopathy. From RNA transcripts, TCR beta CDR3 regions were amplified. The study used the HTBI primer set for a first-round RT-PCR of the TCR CDR3. MiXCR, applied by TCRdb to the multiplex PCR reads, yields one record per CDR3 protein. The sample has some 350,000 distinct CDR3 sequences, 13% to 15% seen once. The sequencing sample was made of blood. These TCRs come from an older woman with Graves' ophthalmopathy.

This clonotype has at least ten counts. The chain links TRBV24-1 to TRBJ2-1, with D perhaps TRBD2 (6 bases). The germline V gene has CDR1 KGHDR and CDR2 SFDVKD. The CDR3 runs 15 residues. V was cut by 3 bases and J by 2 bases, with 10 bases left in between. The CDR3 nucleotides are TGTGCCACCAGTGATGCGGGATTACCCTACAATGAGCAGTTCTTC. Its translation is CATSDAGLPYNEQFF.

This clonotype was seen only a few times. The chain is built from TRBV29-1 and TRBJ2-3; D uncertain. CDR3 length: 14 residues. Trimming left V 5 bases short and J 1 base short, with 13 bases between. Germline values: CDR1 SQVTM, CDR2 ANQGSEA. CDR3 bases: TGCAGCGTTAACGTACCTCCCCGCACAGATACGCAGTATTTT. Translated, it gives CSVNVPPRTDTQYF.